This T cell receptor (beta chain) was captured in a study of T-cell reconstitution after alpha-beta-depleted transplantation in children. Using unique molecular identifiers, the investigators prepared the TCRbeta library. TCRdb processed the PCR reads anew with MiXCR; each CDR3 protein has one entry. This sample carries under 850,000 distinct CDR3 sequences, around 12% of them seen once, and the ten largest clones take about 0.79%. Findings and limits, study-wide: T-cell numbers and diversity one year post-transplant derived largely from freshly generated T cells. Several hundred rapidly expanded clones from non-depleted graft cells reportedly supplied alpha-beta T cells about two months post-transplant.

The CDR3 is 16 residues long. V lost 1 base, J lost 2 bases, and 13 bases lay in between. The germline gives CDR1 SGHKS, CDR2 YYEKEE (reference sequence). As for this clonotype: Antigen unknown.

The chain is built from TRBV5-5 and TRBJ2-1; perhaps TRBD2 as D (6 bases). The source material was PBMCs, sampled before TCRalphabeta/CD19-depleted stem cell transplant. The receptor was isolated from a girl aged 2 to 10 with congenital amegakaryocytic thrombocytopenia, due to receive a stem cell transplant. This CDR3 is CASSLSSGGPYNEQFF. In DNA form, the CDR3 reads TGTGCCAGCAGCTTGTCTTCCGGGGGACCCTACAATGAGCAGTTCTTC.